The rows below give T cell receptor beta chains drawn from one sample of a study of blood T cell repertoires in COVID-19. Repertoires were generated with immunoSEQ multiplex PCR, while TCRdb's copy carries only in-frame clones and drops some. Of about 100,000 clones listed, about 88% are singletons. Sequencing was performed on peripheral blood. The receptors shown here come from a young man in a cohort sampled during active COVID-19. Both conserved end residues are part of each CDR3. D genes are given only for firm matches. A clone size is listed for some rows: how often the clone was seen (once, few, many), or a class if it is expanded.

TGTGCCAGCTCACCACAAGAGGGGGGCACAGATACGCAGTATTTT,CASSPQEGGTDTQYF,.,TRBJ2-3,TRBV18,.
TGTGCCAGCAGCTCACGGGGTCTCTCCTACAATGAGCAGTTCTTC,CASSSRGLSYNEQFF,.,TRBJ2-1,TRBV7-2,.
TGCAGTGCTAGAGACCCCGTGGGCTACACCTTC,CSARDPVGYTF,.,TRBJ1-2,TRBV20-1,.
TGTGCCAGCACCCAGGACAGGGGGCGCAATGAGCAGTTCTTC,CASTQDRGRNEQFF,TRBD1,TRBJ2-1,TRBV6-5,.
TGTGCCAGCAGTCCGGTTTTTGTCGGGGAGCTGTTTTTT,CASSPVFVGELFF,.,TRBJ2-2,TRBV2,.
TGTGCCACCAGCAGAGATCAGGGGTTCGGAAACACCATATATTTT,CATSRDQGFGNTIYF,.,TRBJ1-3,TRBV15,.
TGTGCCAGCAGCCAAGCGAAAGCGGGGGGTTACGATACGCAGTATTTT,CASSQAKAGGYDTQYF,TRBD2,TRBJ2-3,TRBV4-2,.
TGCGCCACCTCCGGGACAGGGTTAGCAAAACTGTTTTTT,CATSGTGLAKLFF,TRBD1,TRBJ1-4,TRBV4-1,.
TGTGCCATCAGTGATGTCGCGTTAGCCAAAAACATTCAGTACTTC,CAISDVALAKNIQYF,.,TRBJ2-4,TRBV10-3,.
TGTGCCAGCAGCTTAGGTCGGGCGACTAGCGGGGAAAATGAGCAGTTCTTC,CASSLGRATSGENEQFF,TRBD2,TRBJ2-1,TRBV7-6,.
TGCGCCAGCAGTGCCTTAGCGGTGTCAACTAGCACAGATACGCAGTATTTT,CASSALAVSTSTDTQYF,.,TRBJ2-3,TRBV10-2,.
TGTGCCAGCAGCTCCCTTGGCTTCGAGCAGTACTTC,CASSSLGFEQYF,.,TRBJ2-7,TRBV7-9,.
TGCAGCGTTGACGAGCGGGGGGTAACAGATACGCAGTATTTT,CSVDERGVTDTQYF,TRBD2,TRBJ2-3,TRBV29-1,.
TGTGCCAGTGGACAGGGGAATTCACCCCTCCACTTT,CASGQGNSPLHF,TRBD1,TRBJ1-6,TRBV19,.
TGTGCCAGCAGCAGGGGGCCAGCCGGGGAGCTGTTTTTT,CASSRGPAGELFF,TRBD1,TRBJ2-2,TRBV6-4,.
TGTGCCAGCAGCCAAGATATGCGGGGGGATCACACCGGGGAGCTGTTTTTT,CASSQDMRGDHTGELFF,TRBD2,TRBJ2-2,TRBV4-2,once
TGTGCCAGCAGCTCCTCTAGGGGATGGAACACTGAAGCTTTCTTT,CASSSSRGWNTEAFF,.,TRBJ1-1,TRBV5-4,.
TGTGCCAGTAGACCTTTAGGGGGCGGAAAAGAGACCCAGTACTTC,CASRPLGGGKETQYF,TRBD1,TRBJ2-5,TRBV19,.
TGTGCCAGCAGTTTTACAGGGGGGGGCACAGATACGCAGTATTTT,CASSFTGGGTDTQYF,.,TRBJ2-3,TRBV5-6,.
TGTGCCAGCAGCGTAGTCCCTGGGACAGGGAGTCAAGATACGCAGTATTTT,CASSVVPGTGSQDTQYF,TRBD1,TRBJ2-3,TRBV9,.
TGCGCCAGCAGCTTTCGTTATGTCGGGGCCGGGGAGCTGTTTTTT,CASSFRYVGAGELFF,.,TRBJ2-2,TRBV5-1,once
TGTGCCATCAGCAGGGAGGGGAACACTGAAGCTTTCTTT,CAISREGNTEAFF,.,TRBJ1-1,TRBV10-3,.
TGTGCCAGCTCACCGGGACTAGCGAACACAGATACGCAGTATTTT,CASSPGLANTDTQYF,TRBD2,TRBJ2-3,TRBV18,.
TGTGCCAGCAGTTTAAGGCCGGGGATGAACACTGAAGCTTTCTTT,CASSLRPGMNTEAFF,.,TRBJ1-1,TRBV27,.
TGTGCCAGCAGTCGAGGGAGGGATACGCAGTATTTT,CASSRGRDTQYF,.,TRBJ2-3,TRBV6-2/TRBV6-3,.
TGTGCCAGCAGACAGCGACAGGGGGGAAACGAGCAGTACTTC,CASRQRQGGNEQYF,TRBD1,TRBJ2-7,TRBV27,.
TGTGCCAGCAGTTACAACTACGTGCAGTACTTC,CASSYNYVQYF,.,TRBJ2-7,TRBV6-5,.
TGCAGCGTTGTCCGTACTGAAGCTTTCTTT,CSVVRTEAFF,.,TRBJ1-1,TRBV29-1,.
TGCAGCGCTGGACAGGGTCAAGGAACCTTC,CSAGQGQGTF,TRBD1,TRBJ1-2,TRBV29-1,once
TGTGCCAGCAGCCCTGGACAGGCGAGCTCTGGAAACACCATATATTTT,CASSPGQASSGNTIYF,TRBD1,TRBJ1-3,TRBV7-2,.
TGTGCCAGCAGCAAAACTGGGGAGGGGCCTTCCGAGCAGTACTTC,CASSKTGEGPSEQYF,TRBD2,TRBJ2-7,TRBV6-5,once
TGCGCCAGCAGCCAAGTTGGGGCGGGGGGGCCTCGAGAGACCCAGTACTTC,CASSQVGAGGPRETQYF,TRBD2,TRBJ2-5,TRBV4-1,.
TGTGCCAGCAGCCTTAGCGGGGGAGGGGACAATGAGCAGTTCTTC,CASSLSGGGDNEQFF,TRBD2,TRBJ2-1,TRBV4-2,.
TGTGCCAGCAGTTACGGCAGGGGGCAAAGAGAGACCCAGTACTTC,CASSYGRGQRETQYF,TRBD1,TRBJ2-5,TRBV6-6,.
TGTGCCAGCAGCTTAGCCGACAGGGGAGTCGCTGAAGCTTTCTTT,CASSLADRGVAEAFF,TRBD1,TRBJ1-1,TRBV7-6,.
TGCGCCAGCAGCCCAGGTTACAATAGCAATCAGCCCCAGCATTTT,CASSPGYNSNQPQHF,.,TRBJ1-5,TRBV4-1,.
TGTGCCAGCAGCGTAGGAAGGAGGGGTACAATCTCTGGGGCCAACGTCCTGACTTTC,CASSVGRRGTISGANVLTF,.,TRBJ2-6,TRBV9,.
TGTGTTGTCGGTAGTCCCTCCTCCTCCTACGAGCAGTACTTC,CVVGSPSSSYEQYF,.,TRBJ2-7,TRBV28,few
TGCGCCAGCAGCTTGGCCGTCGGACCGGGGGGCAACGAGCAGTACTTC,CASSLAVGPGGNEQYF,.,TRBJ2-7,TRBV5-1,once
TGTGCCAGCAGTTTCGCAGGTACTTGGAAACTGTTTTTT,CASSFAGTWKLFF,.,TRBJ1-4,TRBV28,.
TGCGCCAGCCGACAGGGCGAGAATAATTCACCCCTCCACTTT,CASRQGENNSPLHF,TRBD1,TRBJ1-6,TRBV4-1,.